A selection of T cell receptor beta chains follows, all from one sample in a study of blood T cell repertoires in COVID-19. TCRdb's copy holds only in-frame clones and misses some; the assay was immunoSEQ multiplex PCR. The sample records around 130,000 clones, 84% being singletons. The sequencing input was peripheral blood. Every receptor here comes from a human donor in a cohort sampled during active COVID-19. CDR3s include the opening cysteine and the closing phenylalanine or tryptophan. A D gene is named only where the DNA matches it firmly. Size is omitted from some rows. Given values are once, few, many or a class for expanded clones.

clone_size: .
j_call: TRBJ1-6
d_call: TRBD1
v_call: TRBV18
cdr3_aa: CASSSTGIGVYNSPLHF
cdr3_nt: TGTGCCAGCTCATCGACAGGGATCGGGGTCTATAATTCACCCCTCCACTTT

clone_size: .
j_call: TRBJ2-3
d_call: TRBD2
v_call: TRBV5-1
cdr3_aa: CASSLAGYTDTQYF
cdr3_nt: TGCGCCAGCAGTCTAGCGGGGTACACAGATACGCAGTATTTT

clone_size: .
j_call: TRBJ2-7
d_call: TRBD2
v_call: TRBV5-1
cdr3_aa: CASSLETSGGDYEQYF
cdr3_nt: TGCGCCAGCAGCTTGGAGACTAGCGGGGGAGATTACGAGCAGTACTTC

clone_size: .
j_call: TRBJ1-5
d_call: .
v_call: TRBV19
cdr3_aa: CASSIPRPGFRNQPQHF
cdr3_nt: TGTGCCAGTAGTATCCCTCGGCCAGGGTTCCGCAATCAGCCCCAGCATTTT

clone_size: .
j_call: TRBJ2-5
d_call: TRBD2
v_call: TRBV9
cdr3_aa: CASSSRTSGGAGTQYF
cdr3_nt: TGTGCCAGCAGCTCCCGGACTAGCGGGGGGGCTGGGACCCAGTACTTC

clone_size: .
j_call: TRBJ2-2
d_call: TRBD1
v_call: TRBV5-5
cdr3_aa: CASSVGQGGTGELFF
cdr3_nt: TGTGCCAGCAGCGTCGGACAGGGGGGGACCGGGGAGCTGTTTTTT

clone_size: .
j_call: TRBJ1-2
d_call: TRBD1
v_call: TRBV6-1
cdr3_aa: CASSDVRTGTLYGYTF
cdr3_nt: TGTGCCAGCAGTGATGTGAGGACAGGGACTCTCTATGGCTACACCTTC

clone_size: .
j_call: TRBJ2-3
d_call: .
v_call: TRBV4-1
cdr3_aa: CASSQTIAGTDTQYF
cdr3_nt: TGCGCCAGCAGCCAAACAATAGCGGGCACAGATACGCAGTATTTT

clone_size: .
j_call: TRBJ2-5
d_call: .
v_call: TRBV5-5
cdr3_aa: CASSRAGRGLGETQYF
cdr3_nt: TGTGCCAGCAGCCGGGCGGGAAGGGGGCTTGGAGAGACCCAGTACTTC

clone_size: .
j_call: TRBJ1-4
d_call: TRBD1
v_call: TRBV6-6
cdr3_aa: CASSQRGQGLREKLFF
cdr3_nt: TGTGCCAGCAGTCAACGAGGACAGGGTCTACGGGAAAAACTGTTTTTT

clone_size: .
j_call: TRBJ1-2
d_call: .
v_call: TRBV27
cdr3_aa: CASSSDSDSSGYTF
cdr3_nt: TGTGCCAGCAGTTCAGACAGCGACTCAAGTGGCTACACCTTC

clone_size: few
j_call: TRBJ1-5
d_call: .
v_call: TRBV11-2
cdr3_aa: CASSLDWYSNQPQHF
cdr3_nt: TGTGCCAGCAGCTTAGATTGGTACAGTAATCAGCCCCAGCATTTT

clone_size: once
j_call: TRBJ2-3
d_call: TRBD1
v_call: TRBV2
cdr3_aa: CASSRDRAYADTQYF
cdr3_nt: TGTGCCAGCAGTCGGGACAGGGCATATGCAGATACGCAGTATTTT

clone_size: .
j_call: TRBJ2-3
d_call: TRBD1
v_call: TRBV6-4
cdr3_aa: CASSDGQGASQYF
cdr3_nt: TGTGCCAGCAGTGACGGACAGGGGGCTTCGCAGTATTTT

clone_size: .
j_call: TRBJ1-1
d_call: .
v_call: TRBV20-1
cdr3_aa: CSASGPTHTEAFF
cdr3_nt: TGCAGTGCTAGTGGCCCAACTCACACTGAAGCTTTCTTT

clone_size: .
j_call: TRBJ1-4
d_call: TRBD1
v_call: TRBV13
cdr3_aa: CASSLRTGGGSTNEKLFF
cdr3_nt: TGTGCCAGCAGTCTTCGGACAGGGGGCGGCTCGACTAATGAAAAACTGTTTTTT